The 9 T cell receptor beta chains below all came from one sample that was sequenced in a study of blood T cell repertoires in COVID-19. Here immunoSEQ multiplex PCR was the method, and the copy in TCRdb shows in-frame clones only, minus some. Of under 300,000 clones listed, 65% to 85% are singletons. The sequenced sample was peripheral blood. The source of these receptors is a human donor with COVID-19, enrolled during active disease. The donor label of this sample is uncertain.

The CDR3 region has the DNA TGTGCCAGTAGGGTCGGGGTGTACACTGAAGCTTTCTTT. This translates into CASRVGVYTEAFF. The genes are TRBV7-2 and TRBJ1-1; D unresolved. The germline V gene encodes CDR1 SGHTA and CDR2 FQGNSA. Trimming left V 9 bases short and J 3 bases short, with 14 bases between. This CDR3 contains 13 residues.

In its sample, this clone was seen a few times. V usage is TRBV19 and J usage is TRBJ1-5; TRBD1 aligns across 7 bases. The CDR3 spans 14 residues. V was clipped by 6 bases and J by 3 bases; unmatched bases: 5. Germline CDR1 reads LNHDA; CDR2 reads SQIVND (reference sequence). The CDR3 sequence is CASSPTGSNQPQHF. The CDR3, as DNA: TGTGCCAGTAGCCCGACAGGGTCCAATCAGCCCCAGCATTTT.

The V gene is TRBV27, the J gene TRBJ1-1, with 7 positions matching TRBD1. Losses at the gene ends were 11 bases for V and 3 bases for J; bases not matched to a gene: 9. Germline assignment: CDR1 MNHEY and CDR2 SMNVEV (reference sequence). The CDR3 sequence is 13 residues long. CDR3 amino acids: CAARGTSDTEAFF. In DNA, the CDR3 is TGTGCCGCCAGGGGGACATCCGACACTGAAGCTTTCTTT.

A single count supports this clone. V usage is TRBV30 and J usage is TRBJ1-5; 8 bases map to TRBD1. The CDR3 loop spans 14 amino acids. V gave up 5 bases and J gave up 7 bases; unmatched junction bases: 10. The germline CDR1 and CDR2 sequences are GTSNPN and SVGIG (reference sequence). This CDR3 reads CAWSSAGQGQPQHF. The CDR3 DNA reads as TGTGCCTGGTCATCGGCAGGACAGGGCCAGCCCCAGCATTTT.

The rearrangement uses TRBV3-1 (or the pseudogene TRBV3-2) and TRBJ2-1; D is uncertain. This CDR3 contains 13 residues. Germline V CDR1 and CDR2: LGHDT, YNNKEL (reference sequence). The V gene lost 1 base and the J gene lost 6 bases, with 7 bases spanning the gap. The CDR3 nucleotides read TGTGCCAGCAGCCAAGCGCTCGGCAATGAGCAGTTCTTC. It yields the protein CASSQALGNEQFF.

CDR3 residues: CASSLGASTDTQYF. The CDR3 nucleotides are TGTGCCAGCAGCTTAGGAGCCAGCACAGATACGCAGTATTTT. The rearrangement links TRBV11-3 to TRBJ2-3; D gene ambiguous. The CDR3 has 14 amino acids. In germline, CDR1 is SGHNT, CDR2 YENEEA. Trimming shortened V by 1 base and J by 0 bases, and 5 bases separated the two germline ends. The variable domain in full, completed from reference TRBV11-3 and TRBJ2-3, reads EAGVVQSPRYKIIEKKQPVAFWCNPISGHNTLYWYLQNLGQGPELLIRYENEEAVDDSQLPKDRFSAERLKGVDSTLKIQPAELGDSAVYLCASSLGASTDTQYFGPGTRLTVL.

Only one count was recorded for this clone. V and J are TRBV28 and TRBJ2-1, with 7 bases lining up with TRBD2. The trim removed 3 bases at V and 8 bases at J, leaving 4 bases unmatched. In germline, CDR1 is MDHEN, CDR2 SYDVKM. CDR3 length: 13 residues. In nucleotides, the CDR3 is TGTGCCAGCAGTTTGTTAGCGGGCCATGAGCAGTTCTTC. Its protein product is CASSLLAGHEQFF.

CDR3 DNA sequence: TGTGCCAGCAGCTCAGGGGCAACTAATGAAAAACTGTTTTTT. The encoded protein is CASSSGATNEKLFF. V gene TRBV6-6 combines with J gene TRBJ1-4, with D possibly being TRBD1 (6 bases). This CDR3 has 14 residues. V lost 6 bases to trimming and J lost 0 bases, with 8 bases between them. Germline lookup yields CDR1 MNHNY and CDR2 SVGAGI (reference sequence).

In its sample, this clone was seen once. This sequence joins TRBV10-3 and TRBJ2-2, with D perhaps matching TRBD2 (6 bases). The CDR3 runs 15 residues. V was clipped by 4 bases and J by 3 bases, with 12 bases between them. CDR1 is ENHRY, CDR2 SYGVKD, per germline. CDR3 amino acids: CAISAGGEDTGELFF. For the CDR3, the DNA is TGTGCCATCAGTGCCGGGGGAGAGGACACCGGGGAGCTGTTTTTT.